One TCR beta chain is described in this entry. The data derive from a study of blood T cell repertoires in COVID-19. The overall study: Donors in the United States, Italy and Spain gave samples during acute or convalescent COVID-19.

This table comes from immunoSEQ multiplex PCR, and its TCRdb copy is limited to in-frame clones, with some not included. The sample has roughly 300,000 clones; around 84% are singletons. Germline CDR1 reads SNHLY; CDR2 reads FYNNEI. With 4 bases removed from V and 7 bases from J, the gap between germline ends came to 8 bases. There are 13 residues in the CDR3. Before being deemed recovered, Cohort 3 donors had two negative PCRs, clearance, or symptom resolution. The sequencing input was PBMCs or T cells enriched from blood (not recorded which). The chain joins TRBV2 to TRBJ1-6; TRBD1 might be the D (6 bases). This clonotype originated in a woman younger than 35 who had recovered from COVID-19. The CDR3 loop reads CASSGQGNSPLHF. The CDR3 DNA follows: TGTGCCAGCAGTGGCCAGGGGAATTCACCCCTCCACTTT.